A single sample is the source of the 24 T cell receptor beta chains below, sequenced in a study of PD-L1 blockade in urothelial cancer. Time point denoted: pretreatment peripheral blood. Clones were read by immunoSEQ multiplex PCR, and TCRdb kept only the in-frame ones, dropping some. The sample records tens of thousands of clones, nearly 90% being singletons. The material was PBMCs, obtained around atezolizumab (anti-PD-L1) treatment. These receptors were collected from a man in his sixties with urothelial cancer.

V gene TRBV5-4 combines with J gene TRBJ2-7; TRBD1 matches 9 bases. The CDR3 contains 13 residues. In germline, CDR1 is SGHNT, CDR2 YYREEE (reference sequence). V lost 2 bases and J lost 5; bases outside the gene matches: 2. Written as DNA, the CDR3 is TGTGCCAGCAGCTTACAGGGGGCGGACGAGCAGTACTTC. Amino acids: CASSLQGADEQYF.

The V and J genes are TRBV7-9 and TRBJ2-3; possibly TRBD1 for D (6 bases). The V and J ends lost 10 bases and 2 bases respectively, with 16 bases between them. The germline V gene has CDR1 SEHNR and CDR2 FQNEAQ (reference sequence). This CDR3 region has 14 residues. The DNA of the CDR3 is TGTGCCACCGCCACAGTGGGGGCCACAGATACGCAGTATTTT. Translated: CATATVGATDTQYF. Complete variable domain (other parts from reference TRBV7-9 and TRBJ2-3): DTGVSQNPRHKITKRGQNVTFRCDPISEHNRLYWYRQTLGQGPEFLTYFQNEAQLEKSRLLSDRFSAERPKGSFSTLEIQRTEQGDSAMYLCATATVGATDTQYFGPGTRLTVL.

The V and J genes are TRBV4-1 and TRBJ1-6; tentatively, D is TRBD1 (6 bases). Trimming removed 2 bases at V and 10 bases at J, with 15 bases between. The CDR3 spans 15 residues. Germline V gives CDR1 MGHRA, CDR2 YSYEKL. CDR3 bases: TGCGCCAGCAGCCAATTTCATCTGGGGGCCTCACCCCTCCACTTT. Amino acid sequence: CASSQFHLGASPLHF.

The chain recombines TRBV7-2 with TRBJ1-4; D is unresolved. The CDR3 sequence is 14 residues long. V lost 5 bases to trimming and J lost 5 bases, with 12 bases between them. Germline loops: CDR1 SGHTA, CDR2 FQGNSA. CDR3: CASSPGGVNEKLFF. The CDR3 DNA sequence: TGTGCCAGCAGCCCCGGCGGGGTGAATGAAAAACTGTTTTTT.

J is TRBJ2-1 and V is TRBV6-6; D possibly corresponds to TRBD1 (6 bases). Germline assignment: CDR1 MNHNY and CDR2 SVGAGI (reference sequence). The CDR3 extends over 12 amino acids. Deletions cut 5 bases from V and 5 bases from J, with 7 bases between. CDR3 in DNA: TGTGCCAGCAGTCGACAGGACAATGAGCAGTTCTTC. It yields the protein CASSRQDNEQFF.

The CDR3 DNA reads as TGCGCCAGCAGCCTCAGACAGGGGACGAATGAGCAGTTCTTC. It translates to CASSLRQGTNEQFF. This chain links TRBV4-3 with TRBJ2-1; 8 bases agree with TRBD1. The V gene's germline CDR1 is LGHNA and CDR2 YSLEER. Trimming took 4 bases from V and 7 from J; bases not matched to a gene: 6. The CDR3 has 14 residues.

The chain links TRBV9 to TRBJ2-3; the D gene is possibly TRBD1 (6 bases). The V end was cut by 0 bases, the J end by 6 bases, with 8 bases between. This CDR3 has 13 residues. Germline V gives CDR1 SGDLS, CDR2 YYNGEE. The CDR3, as DNA: TGTGCCAGCAGCGTAGGGGGGCGGGATACGCAGTATTTT. Residues: CASSVGGRDTQYF.

The chain uses TRBV11-2 and TRBJ1-1; 9 positions agree with TRBD1. Germline CDR1 and CDR2: SGHAT and FQNNGV. Losses at the gene ends were 5 bases for V and 4 bases for J; bases not matched to a gene: 11. This CDR3 comprises 16 residues. CDR3 sequence: CASSVISDRGATEAFF. CDR3 sequence (DNA): TGTGCCAGCAGCGTCATCTCAGACAGGGGGGCCACTGAAGCTTTCTTT. The complete variable domain, with remaining parts taken from reference TRBV11-2 and TRBJ1-1, reads EAGVAQSPRYKIIEKRQSVAFWCNPISGHATLYWYQQILGQGPKLLIQFQNNGVVDDSQLPKDRFSAERLKGVDSTLKIQPAKLEDSAVYLCASSVISDRGATEAFFGQGTRLTVV.

This clone appeared a single time. V usage is TRBV19 and J usage is TRBJ2-1, with TRBD2 matching over 12 bases. The trim removed 5 bases at V and 10 bases at J, leaving 9 bases unmatched. The CDR3 is 15 residues long. Germline loops: CDR1 LNHDA, CDR2 SQIVND (reference sequence). This CDR3 reads CASSSRTSGTGEQFF. The DNA of the CDR3 is TGTGCCAGTAGTTCTCGGACTAGCGGGACGGGGGAGCAGTTCTTC.

This clone was counted between two and nine times. The chain uses TRBV6-1 and TRBJ1-1; no reliable D call. The germline gives CDR1 MNHNS, CDR2 SASEGT. The CDR3 consists of 12 residues. V was cut by 2 bases and J by 5 bases, with 6 bases left in between. The CDR3 DNA reads as TGTGCCAGCAGTGAATCTATGACTGAAGCTTTCTTT. Translated, it gives CASSESMTEAFF.

In its sample, this clone was seen once. The gene calls are TRBV7-2 and TRBJ2-1; 10 bases agree with TRBD2. This CDR3 is 15 amino acids long. Per germline, CDR1 SGHTA and CDR2 FQGNSA. The V and J ends lost 5 bases and 2 bases, in that order; junction bases with no gene match: 3. This CDR3 reads CASSVSGGTYNEQFF. The CDR3 bases are TGTGCCAGCAGCGTTAGCGGGGGGACCTACAATGAGCAGTTCTTC. The full variable domain, rest sourced from reference TRBV7-2 and TRBJ2-1, is GAGVSQSPSNKVTEKGKDVELRCDPISGHTALYWYRQSLGQGLEFLIYFQGNSAPDKSGLPSDRFSAERTGGSVSTLTIQRTQQEDSAVYLCASSVSGGTYNEQFFGPGTRLTVL.

This rearrangement joins TRBV18 to TRBJ2-1; 7 nucleotides match TRBD1. The V gene's germline CDR1 is KGHSH and CDR2 LQKENI. The V segment lost 5 bases and the J segment 15 bases; nucleotides outside the gene matches: 13. The CDR3 covers 13 residues. CDR3 sequence: CASSANLQGSWFF. The CDR3, as DNA: TGTGCCAGCTCAGCAAACCTACAGGGGAGTTGGTTCTTC.

Here the CDR3 reads CASGSVRDRVYNQPQHF. CDR3 sequence (DNA): TGTGCTAGTGGTTCCGTACGGGACAGGGTTTACAATCAGCCCCAGCATTTT. The chain recombines TRBV12-5 with TRBJ1-5; 9 bases are a match to TRBD1. The CDR3 covers 17 residues. After removal of 4 bases from V and 3 bases from J, the junction contained 10 bases not matched to a gene. Germline V gene lookup returns CDR1 LGHNT and CDR2 FRNRAP.

The rearrangement uses TRBV4-2 and TRBJ2-2; the match to TRBD2 covers 8 bases. This CDR3 spans 17 amino acids. With V trimmed by 3 bases and J by 0 bases, 6 bases remained unmatched. Germline loops: CDR1 LGHNA, CDR2 YNFKEQ. CDR3 region: CASSHRSGEANTGELFF. CDR3 nucleotides: TGTGCCAGCAGCCACCGTAGCGGGGAGGCGAACACCGGGGAGCTGTTTTTT.

This clone was seen more than once but under ten times. The chain employs TRBV7-9 and TRBJ1-6; D not certain. The CDR3 covers 14 residues. The germline V gene has CDR1 SEHNR and CDR2 FQNEAQ (reference sequence). V was cut by 4 bases and J by 8 bases, with 12 bases left in between. The CDR3 DNA follows: TGTGCCAGCAGCTCCCAGGTTAAGGATTCACCCCTCCACTTT. Translation gives CASSSQVKDSPLHF.

This chain joins TRBV6-1 and TRBJ2-7, with D perhaps TRBD1 (6 bases). Germline values: CDR1 MNHNS, CDR2 SASEGT. This CDR3 is 15 amino acids long. The V end lost 1 base, the J end lost 4 bases, and 14 bases lay between the germline ends. The CDR3, as DNA: TGTGCCAGCAGTGAAGTTCTACAAACAGGGTACGAGCAGTACTTC. Amino acids: CASSEVLQTGYEQYF.

The chain links TRBV2 to TRBJ2-2; D possibly corresponds to TRBD1 (5 bases). Looked up from germline, CDR1 is SNHLY and CDR2 is FYNNEI. The CDR3 contains 13 residues. Trimming took off 2 bases at V and 5 bases at J, with 6 bases between the two ends. The CDR3 sequence is CASSEYRTGELFF. CDR3 sequence (DNA): TGTGCCAGCAGTGAATACAGGACCGGGGAGCTGTTTTTT.

The chain links TRBV7-3 to TRBJ2-3, with no clear D. This CDR3 is 13 amino acids long. V was clipped by 5 bases and J by 0 bases, with 6 bases between them. In germline, CDR1 is SGHTA, CDR2 FQGTGA. The CDR3 is CASSETSTDTQYF. CDR3 nucleotide sequence: TGTGCCAGCAGCGAGACTAGCACAGATACGCAGTATTTT.

The chain has TRBV19 and TRBJ2-7; D unclear. CDR1 is LNHDA and CDR2 is SQIVND in the germline V gene (reference sequence). The CDR3 contains 11 residues. Deletions cut 5 bases from V and 6 bases from J, with 8 bases between. Here the CDR3 reads CASSVSGEQYF. CDR3 nucleotide sequence: TGTGCCAGTAGTGTCAGTGGCGAGCAGTACTTC. The variable domain in full, with the rest retrieved from reference TRBV19 and TRBJ2-7, is DGGITQSPKYLFRKEGQNVTLSCEQNLNHDAMYWYRQDPGQGLRLIYYSQIVNDFQKGDIAEGYSVSREKKESFPLTVTSAQKNPTAFYLCASSVSGEQYFGPGTRLTVT.

V usage is TRBV7-2 and J usage is TRBJ2-7; D remains ambiguous. V was trimmed by 7 bases and J by 3 bases, leaving 13 bases between them. CDR1 and CDR2 from the germline V gene are SGHTA and FQGNSA. The CDR3 extends over 13 amino acids. The CDR3 bases are TGTGCCAGCACCCCCTGGCAAAGCTACGAGCAGTACTTC. Its translation is CASTPWQSYEQYF.

DNA of the CDR3: TGTGCCACCAGCAGAGATCGGGCAGGGGGCGTAGAGACCCAGTACTTC. This codes for CATSRDRAGGVETQYF. The V gene is TRBV15, the J gene TRBJ2-5, with 8 nucleotides matching TRBD1. Germline trimming cut 0 bases from V and 4 bases from J; bases unmatched to any gene: 7. The CDR3 loop spans 16 amino acids. Germline CDR1 reads LNHNV; CDR2 reads YYDKDF (reference sequence). The full variable domain, in which reference TRBV15 and TRBJ2-5 provide the parts outside the CDR3, is DAMVIQNPRYQVTQFGKPVTLSCSQTLNHNVMYWYQQKSSQAPKLLFHYYDKDFNNEADTPDNFQSRRPNTSFCFLDIRSPGLGDTAMYLCATSRDRAGGVETQYFGPGTRLLVL.

Concerning this clone itself: This CDR3 is also generated by other DNA sequences in the sample. The V gene is TRBV9, the J gene TRBJ2-3; 10 bases fit TRBD2. CDR1 and CDR2 from the germline V gene are SGDLS and YYNGEE. The CDR3 totals 14 residues. V dropped 3 bases and J dropped 4; count of bases not matched to a gene: 2. The CDR3 coding sequence is TGTGCCAGCAGCGATAGCGGGGGGCCAGATACGCAGTATTTT. Translated, it gives CASSDSGGPDTQYF.

The chain has TRBV19 and TRBJ2-7; 10 bases align to TRBD1. V lost 4 bases and J lost 4; bases outside the gene matches: 7. Germline V gene data show CDR1 as LNHDA and CDR2 as SQIVND (reference sequence). The CDR3 consists of 15 residues. This CDR3 reads CASSTTGTGDYEQYF. The CDR3 DNA follows: TGTGCCAGTAGTACCACCGGGACAGGGGATTACGAGCAGTACTTC.

V and J are TRBV5-1 and TRBJ2-1; 7 bases align to TRBD2. Germline V gene data show CDR1 as SGHRS and CDR2 as YFSETQ. Trimming cost V 5 bases and J 4 bases; bases outside gene matches: 9. The CDR3 totals 15 residues. The CDR3, as DNA: TGCGCCAGCAGTCTGGAGGCTAGCGGATACAATGAGCAGTTCTTC. Translated: CASSLEASGYNEQFF.